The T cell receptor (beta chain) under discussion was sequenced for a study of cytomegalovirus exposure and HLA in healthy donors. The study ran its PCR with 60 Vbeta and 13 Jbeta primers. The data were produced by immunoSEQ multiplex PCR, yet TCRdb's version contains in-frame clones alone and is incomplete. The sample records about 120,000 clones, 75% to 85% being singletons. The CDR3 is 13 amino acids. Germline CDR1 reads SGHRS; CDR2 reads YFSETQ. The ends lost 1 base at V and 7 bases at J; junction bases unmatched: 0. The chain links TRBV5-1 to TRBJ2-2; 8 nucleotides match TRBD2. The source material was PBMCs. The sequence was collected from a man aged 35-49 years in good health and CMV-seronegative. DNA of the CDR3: TGCGCCAGCAGCTTGCTAGCGGGCGGGGAGCTGTTTTTT. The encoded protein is CASSLLAGGELFF.